Detailed here is one T cell receptor beta chain. What it binds is unknown. The sample comes from a study of T cell responses to AZD1222 COVID-19 vaccine. Assay used: immunoSEQ multiplex PCR; TCRdb lists only in-frame clones, some missing. This table has some 80,000 clones, about 90% appearing once. Points from the study as a whole: Spike-specific TCR breadth and depth grew following two AZD1222 doses. Females outnumbered males among donors, who were mostly white British; clonal diversity was possibly underestimated.

This CDR3 has 12 residues. V lost 4 bases to trimming and J lost 5 bases, with 3 bases between them. The source of this sequence is an adult in good health. Sequencing used peripheral blood, obtained on day 0 of AZD1222 vaccination. The V and J genes are TRBV12-3 or TRBV12-4 and TRBJ1-6; D is ambiguous. CDR3 in amino acids: CASSSNNSPLHF. The CDR3 DNA reads as TGTGCCAGCAGTTCTAATAATTCACCCCTCCACTTT.